The 23 T cell receptor beta chains below come from one sample, sequenced in a study of shared clonotypes between healthy human individuals. Using immunoSEQ multiplex PCR, the repertoire was profiled, and TCRdb retains in-frame clones only, with some absent. The sample lists more than 2,000,000 clones; over 90% were seen once. Sample: naive CD4+ T cells from PBMCs. The subset: CD45RA+ positively selected. The receptor source for this set is a young man in good health. Some clones in this sample may be carry-over from other donors' samples.

This clone was seen only once. The V and J genes are TRBV5-1 and TRBJ2-7; the match to TRBD2 covers 11 bases. The trim removed 0 bases at V and 2 bases at J, leaving 7 bases unmatched. Looked up from germline, CDR1 is SGHRS and CDR2 is YFSETQ. There are 17 residues in the CDR3. As DNA, the CDR3 is TGCGCCAGCAGCTTGGCCATGACTAGCGGGGTGACCTACGAGCAGTACTTC. It yields the protein CASSLAMTSGVTYEQYF.

This chain links TRBV7-6 with TRBJ1-5; possibly TRBD1 for D (6 bases). The CDR3 runs to 13 residues. V lost 5 bases and J 1 base, leaving 6 bases between the germline ends. Germline loops: CDR1 SGHVS, CDR2 FNYEAQ. CDR3 DNA sequence: TGTGCCAGCAGCCAGGGGAGCAATCAGCCCCAGCATTTT. Residues: CASSQGSNQPQHF.

The J gene is TRBJ1-2, the V gene TRBV7-8, with 7 bases lining up with TRBD1. This CDR3 is 15 amino acids long. Looked up from germline, CDR1 is SGHVS and CDR2 is FQNEAQ. With 5 bases clipped from V and 5 bases from J, the junction kept 11 bases outside the gene matches. For the CDR3, the DNA is TGTGCCAGCAGCAGCGGACAGGACGCTATGTATGGCTACACCTTC. Translated, it gives CASSSGQDAMYGYTF.

A word on this clone: The same CDR3 arises from other DNA sequences in this sample as well. The chain is built from TRBV5-1 and TRBJ1-5; no clear D. Per germline, CDR1 SGHRS and CDR2 YFSETQ. The CDR3 length is 14 residues. Trimming removed 1 base from V and 2 bases from J, with 7 bases in between. The CDR3, as DNA: TGCGCCAGCAGCTTGTCAGGTGGCAATCAGCCCCAGCATTTT. The encoded protein is CASSLSGGNQPQHF.

The rearrangement uses TRBV5-6 and TRBJ1-1, with unresolved D. The germline gives CDR1 SGHDT, CDR2 YYEEEE. V lost 0 bases and J lost 0, with 12 bases in between. This CDR3 is built from 16 residues. The CDR3 coding sequence is TGTGCCAGCAGCTTGGGGGTTGGGCAGGTGAACACTGAAGCTTTCTTT. Amino acid sequence: CASSLGVGQVNTEAFF.

J is TRBJ2-7 and V is TRBV18; D unclear. The germline V gene encodes CDR1 KGHSH and CDR2 LQKENI. The V end was cut by 3 bases, the J end by 2 bases, with 5 bases between. The CDR3 is made up of 12 amino acids. The CDR3, as DNA: TGTGCCAGCTCACCCCACCCCTACGAGCAGTACTTC. Translation gives CASSPHPYEQYF.

The rearrangement links TRBV5-8 to TRBJ1-2; 7 nucleotides line up with TRBD1. CDR1 and CDR2 from the germline V gene are SGHTS and YDEGEE. This CDR3 has 15 amino acids. J lost 4 bases, V lost 3 bases, and 9 bases had no gene match. The CDR3 DNA follows: TGTGCCAGCAGCTCACAACCAGGGGGGGGCTATGGCTACACCTTC. Amino acids: CASSSQPGGGYGYTF.

The chain couples TRBV11-2 to TRBJ1-3; the match to TRBD1 covers 8 bases. CDR3 size: 19 residues. V shed 4 bases and J 0 bases; nucleotides not matched to a gene: 14. The germline V gene encodes CDR1 SGHAT and CDR2 FQNNGV. In DNA, the CDR3 is TGTGCCAGCAGCTCTCCGGGACAGGACCCCTTTGGCTCTGGAAACACCATATATTTT. It codes for CASSSPGQDPFGSGNTIYF.

The V call is TRBV5-1, the J call TRBJ1-4, with D uncertain. The CDR3 is 15 amino acids. Deletions cut 4 bases from V and 5 bases from J, with 15 bases between. The germline gives CDR1 SGHRS, CDR2 YFSETQ. CDR3 protein: CASSPFPRWNEKLFF. CDR3 DNA: TGCGCCAGCAGCCCCTTTCCCAGGTGGAATGAAAAACTGTTTTTT.

V is TRBV18 and J is TRBJ2-3; no reliable D call. Germline CDR1 and CDR2: KGHSH and LQKENI. The CDR3 spans 16 residues. V was trimmed by 0 bases and J by 0 bases, leaving 10 bases between them. Here the CDR3 DNA reads TGTGCCAGCTCACCACCGATGGCAGCTAGCACAGATACGCAGTATTTT. This encodes CASSPPMAASTDTQYF.

The V gene is TRBV7-9, the J gene TRBJ1-2, with 10 bases aligning to TRBD1. The CDR3 spans 15 residues. V gave up 5 bases and J gave up 3 bases; unmatched junction bases: 6. Per the germline V gene, CDR1 is SEHNR and CDR2 is FQNEAQ (reference sequence). CDR3 protein: CASSPWDRGDYGYTF. In DNA, the CDR3 is TGTGCCAGCAGCCCATGGGACAGGGGTGACTATGGCTACACCTTC.

This chain links TRBV7-9 with TRBJ2-7; TRBD2 aligns across 7 bases. The CDR3 runs 16 residues. The germline V gene has CDR1 SEHNR and CDR2 FQNEAQ (reference sequence). Losses at the gene ends were 7 bases for V and 2 bases for J; bases not matched to a gene: 14. As DNA, the CDR3 is TGTGCCAGCACCCCCACGAGGGCGGGAGTGGCCTACGAGCAGTACTTC. Residues: CASTPTRAGVAYEQYF.

This sequence joins TRBV4-2 and TRBJ2-7; D remains ambiguous. V was clipped by 1 base and J by 6 bases, with 10 bases between them. Germline V gene lookup returns CDR1 LGHNA and CDR2 YNFKEQ. CDR3 size: 13 residues. CDR3 sequence (DNA): TGTGCCAGCAGCCAAGCAGTCCCAGGCGAGCAGTACTTC. It translates to CASSQAVPGEQYF.

A single count supports this clone. Given a much more abundant clone one base away, this may be a read error. Other DNA sequences of this sample code for an identical CDR3. J is TRBJ2-7 and V is TRBV28; D gene unclear. The length of the CDR3 is 11 residues. Looked up from germline, CDR1 is MDHEN and CDR2 is SYDVKM. The V end lost 6 bases, the J end lost 2 bases, and 5 bases lay between the germline ends. Written as DNA, the CDR3 is TGTGCCAGCAGCTTAACCTACGAGCAGTACTTC. Protein sequence: CASSLTYEQYF.

CDR3 sequence reads: CASSLDGSGSYNEQFF. The CDR3 DNA sequence: TGTGCCAGCAGCTTAGACGGGTCGGGCTCCTACAATGAGCAGTTCTTC. The genes are TRBV7-2 and TRBJ2-1, with no clear D. The CDR3 extends over 16 amino acids. V was pared by 1 base and J by 0 bases, with 10 bases between. The V gene's germline CDR1 is SGHTA and CDR2 FQGNSA.

In regard to this clone: Other nucleotide sequences in the sample specify the same CDR3. The chain carries TRBV28 and TRBJ2-7; 11 bases agree with TRBD1. After removal of 2 bases from V and 2 bases from J, the junction contained 5 bases not matched to a gene. The CDR3 sequence is 16 residues long. CDR1 is MDHEN and CDR2 is SYDVKM in the germline V gene. CDR3 nucleotides: TGTGCCAGCAGTTTACTGGGGACAGGGGGTACCTACGAGCAGTACTTC. Translation gives CASSLLGTGGTYEQYF.

V usage is TRBV5-1 and J usage is TRBJ2-5; unclear D gene. This CDR3 spans 14 amino acids. Germline CDR1 is SGHRS and CDR2 is YFSETQ. The V and J ends lost 4 bases and 3 bases respectively, with 13 bases between them. The CDR3 is CASSTLIPKETQYF. The CDR3 DNA reads TGCGCCAGCAGCACCCTCATCCCTAAAGAGACCCAGTACTTC.

Note on this clone: The sample contains more than one DNA sequence encoding this CDR3. The chain uses TRBV6-5 and TRBJ2-5; 10 bases agree with TRBD1. This CDR3 contains 13 residues. V lost 6 bases, J lost 4 bases, and 2 bases stayed unmatched. The germline CDR1 and CDR2 sequences are MNHEY and SVGAGI. Here the CDR3 reads CASSRDRGETQYF. CDR3 sequence (DNA): TGTGCCAGCAGCCGGGACAGGGGAGAGACCCAGTACTTC.

As regards this clone: Other nucleotide sequences from this sample produce the same CDR3. The CDR3 here is CASSVETGSTYEQYF. The CDR3 DNA sequence: TGTGCCAGCAGCGTAGAAACAGGGTCGACCTACGAGCAGTACTTC. V gene TRBV9 combines with J gene TRBJ2-7; D possibly corresponds to TRBD1 (6 bases). CDR1 and CDR2 (germline): SGDLS, YYNGEE. The CDR3 extends over 15 amino acids. V gave up 0 bases and J gave up 2 bases, with 12 bases separating them.

This clone showed up just once. The gene calls are TRBV5-4 and TRBJ2-1; no firm D call. Trimming shortened V by 0 bases and J by 8 bases, and 3 bases separated the two germline ends. The germline V gene encodes CDR1 SGHNT and CDR2 YYREEE (reference sequence). The CDR3 loop spans 11 amino acids. CDR3 coding DNA: TGTGCCAGCAGCTTGGAGGATGAGCAGTTCTTC. Residues: CASSLEDEQFF.

Notes on this clone: The sample has other DNA sequences that encode this CDR3 too. This rearrangement joins TRBV29-1 to TRBJ2-7, with 10 bases aligning to TRBD1. The CDR3 loop spans 13 amino acids. Trimming took 4 bases from V and 2 from J; bases not matched to a gene: 2. Germline assignment: CDR1 SQVTM and CDR2 ANQGSEA. The CDR3 loop reads CSVAGQGAYEQYF. CDR3 nucleotides: TGCAGCGTTGCCGGACAGGGGGCCTACGAGCAGTACTTC.

In nucleotides, the CDR3 is TGTGCCAGCAGTTTATCGCCAGGAGACGAGCAGTACTTC. Encoded protein: CASSLSPGDEQYF. V is TRBV28 and J is TRBJ2-7; D is unclear. Germline lookup yields CDR1 MDHEN and CDR2 SYDVKM. This CDR3 spans 13 amino acids. Trimming cost V 1 base and J 5 bases, with 9 bases left between them.

The V gene is TRBV5-8, the J gene TRBJ1-2; 10 nucleotides align to TRBD1. CDR1 and CDR2 from the germline V gene are SGHTS and YDEGEE. V shed 3 bases, J shed 3 bases, and the junction held 2 bases outside the gene matches. The CDR3 runs to 14 residues. The chain's CDR3 is CASSWDRGYYGYTF. The CDR3 bases are TGTGCCAGCAGCTGGGACAGGGGATACTATGGCTACACCTTC.